This is a list of T cell receptor beta chains from one sample in a study of blood T cell repertoires in COVID-19. Clones were read by immunoSEQ multiplex PCR, and TCRdb kept only the in-frame ones, dropping some. The data hold approximately 240,000 clones, with over 80% observed a single time. Sequencing was performed on peripheral blood. These receptors were obtained from a woman aged 25 to 45 with COVID-19, enrolled during active disease. CDR3s include the opening cysteine and the closing phenylalanine or tryptophan. Fields, in order: D gene, J gene, clone size, V gene, CDR3 DNA, CDR3 protein. The D gene is left open where the match is weak. A row's size may be missing; if present it is once, few, many or a size class.

d_call: TRBD1; j_call: TRBJ2-7; clone_size: NA; v_call: TRBV19; cdr3_nt: TGTGCCAGTAGCCATCCTCCGACAGGGTCCTACGAGCAGTACTTC; cdr3_aa: CASSHPPTGSYEQYF
d_call: NA; j_call: TRBJ1-1; clone_size: NA; v_call: TRBV5-1; cdr3_nt: TGCGCCAGCAGCCCTGGAGGCAGGATAAGTTCTCCGAACACTGAAGCTTTCTTT; cdr3_aa: CASSPGGRISSPNTEAFF
d_call: NA; j_call: TRBJ1-4; clone_size: NA; v_call: TRBV2; cdr3_nt: TGTGCCAGCAGTGAAGCGCTTCAGGCAACTACTAGACCAACTAATGAAAAACTGTTTTTT; cdr3_aa: CASSEALQATTRPTNEKLFF
d_call: NA; j_call: TRBJ2-3; clone_size: NA; v_call: TRBV4-3; cdr3_nt: TGCGCCAGCAGCCCTTTACCGGGATTACAAGGGGATACGCAGTATTTT; cdr3_aa: CASSPLPGLQGDTQYF
d_call: NA; j_call: TRBJ1-6; clone_size: NA; v_call: TRBV27; cdr3_nt: TGTGCCAGCAGTCGGTACAGGGAGTCACCTTCACCCCTCCACTTT; cdr3_aa: CASSRYRESPSPLHF
d_call: NA; j_call: TRBJ2-2; clone_size: NA; v_call: TRBV4-1; cdr3_nt: TGCGCCAGCAGCCCTAATGTGGGTCAGGCCGGGGAGCTGTTTTTT; cdr3_aa: CASSPNVGQAGELFF
d_call: NA; j_call: TRBJ2-7; clone_size: NA; v_call: TRBV7-5; cdr3_nt: TGTGTCAGAAGCTTAGCGGGGGGGAGAACTACATACTCTTCCTACGAGCAGTACTTC; cdr3_aa: CVRSLAGGRTTYSSYEQYF
d_call: TRBD1; j_call: TRBJ2-7; clone_size: NA; v_call: TRBV28; cdr3_nt: TGTGCCAGCAGCCGGACAGGGGCCCTAAGGGAGCAGTACTTC; cdr3_aa: CASSRTGALREQYF
d_call: NA; j_call: TRBJ2-2; clone_size: NA; v_call: TRBV27; cdr3_nt: TGTGCCAGCACCCTAAGGTCAGGGGCCCCCGGGGAGCTGTTTTTT; cdr3_aa: CASTLRSGAPGELFF
d_call: TRBD2; j_call: TRBJ2-1; clone_size: NA; v_call: TRBV5-1; cdr3_nt: TGCGCCAGCAGCCCTAAGTTTACTAGCGGGACGATTCTCAATGAGCAGTTCTTC; cdr3_aa: CASSPKFTSGTILNEQFF
d_call: NA; j_call: TRBJ2-7; clone_size: NA; v_call: TRBV18; cdr3_nt: TGTGCCAGCTCACCACCGGCTAGTCTTGGCGAGCAGTACTTC; cdr3_aa: CASSPPASLGEQYF
d_call: NA; j_call: TRBJ2-1; clone_size: few; v_call: TRBV9; cdr3_nt: TGTGCCAGCAGCGCCGGGACTCTCGGGCACAATGAGCAGTTCTTC; cdr3_aa: CASSAGTLGHNEQFF
d_call: TRBD2; j_call: TRBJ2-7; clone_size: once; v_call: TRBV7-9; cdr3_nt: TGTGCCAGCAGCTTAGTTCCAGCGGGAGGGTCCTACGAGCAGTACTTC; cdr3_aa: CASSLVPAGGSYEQYF
d_call: NA; j_call: TRBJ1-2; clone_size: once; v_call: TRBV21-1; cdr3_nt: TGTGCCAGCAGCTCCTGTTCGGGGGGGGAATGGTATGGCTACACCTTC; cdr3_aa: CASSSCSGGEWYGYTF
d_call: NA; j_call: TRBJ1-4; clone_size: NA; v_call: TRBV6-6; cdr3_nt: TGTGCCAGCAGTTACCCAGGGCAAGAAAAACTGTTTTTT; cdr3_aa: CASSYPGQEKLFF
d_call: NA; j_call: TRBJ1-1; clone_size: NA; v_call: TRBV12-3/TRBV12-4; cdr3_nt: TGTGCCAGCAGTTTAAGAGGGTCCCTTGAAGCTTTCTTT; cdr3_aa: CASSLRGSLEAFF
d_call: NA; j_call: TRBJ2-2; clone_size: NA; v_call: TRBV6-4; cdr3_nt: TGTGCCAGCAGTGAAATGAGTTCCACCGGGGAGCTGTTTTTT; cdr3_aa: CASSEMSSTGELFF
d_call: TRBD1; j_call: TRBJ2-3; clone_size: NA; v_call: TRBV6-4; cdr3_nt: TGTGCCAGCAGCGGACAGGGGATTAGCACAGATACGCAGTATTTT; cdr3_aa: CASSGQGISTDTQYF
d_call: TRBD1; j_call: TRBJ1-2; clone_size: NA; v_call: TRBV2; cdr3_nt: TGTGCCAGCAACCCGGGACAGGGGGCAGATGGCTACACCTTC; cdr3_aa: CASNPGQGADGYTF
d_call: TRBD1; j_call: TRBJ1-1; clone_size: NA; v_call: TRBV28; cdr3_nt: TGTGCCAGCAGTTGGGGACAGGGGACCGAAGCTTTCTTT; cdr3_aa: CASSWGQGTEAFF
d_call: NA; j_call: TRBJ1-2; clone_size: NA; v_call: TRBV9; cdr3_nt: TGTGCCAGCAGCGTAGACAATTGGACCGGGGGGGGTGGCTACACCTTC; cdr3_aa: CASSVDNWTGGGGYTF
d_call: NA; j_call: TRBJ2-2; clone_size: NA; v_call: TRBV14; cdr3_nt: TGTGCCAGCAGCCGTAAATCCGGGGAGCTGTTTTTT; cdr3_aa: CASSRKSGELFF
d_call: NA; j_call: TRBJ1-2; clone_size: NA; v_call: TRBV3-1/TRBV3-2; cdr3_nt: TGTGCCAGCAGCCCTACGCGGAGAGCCAACTATGGCTACACCTTC; cdr3_aa: CASSPTRRANYGYTF
d_call: NA; j_call: TRBJ2-1; clone_size: NA; v_call: TRBV7-3; cdr3_nt: TGTGCCAGCAGCTTAATAGCTGGGAGAAATGAGCAGTTCTTC; cdr3_aa: CASSLIAGRNEQFF
d_call: TRBD2; j_call: TRBJ2-1; clone_size: NA; v_call: TRBV3-1/TRBV3-2; cdr3_nt: TGTGCCAGCAGCCAAGGGAGACTAGCACGGCAGTTCTTC; cdr3_aa: CASSQGRLARQFF
d_call: TRBD1; j_call: TRBJ2-5; clone_size: NA; v_call: TRBV28; cdr3_nt: TGTGCCAGCAGTTTAAGGGGACAGGGACAAGAGACCCAGTACTTC; cdr3_aa: CASSLRGQGQETQYF
d_call: NA; j_call: TRBJ1-2; clone_size: NA; v_call: TRBV6-1; cdr3_nt: TGTGCCAGCAGTTATCCAGGACAGCGGGGCTACACCTTC; cdr3_aa: CASSYPGQRGYTF
d_call: TRBD1; j_call: TRBJ1-1; clone_size: few; v_call: TRBV6-5; cdr3_nt: TGTGCCAGCAGCAGGGGGCTGGGGGACACTGAAGCTTTCTTT; cdr3_aa: CASSRGLGDTEAFF
d_call: TRBD2; j_call: TRBJ2-1; clone_size: NA; v_call: TRBV28; cdr3_nt: TGTGCCACCCGTCGTAGCGGGGGGAACTACAATGAGCAGTTCTTC; cdr3_aa: CATRRSGGNYNEQFF
d_call: TRBD1; j_call: TRBJ1-5; clone_size: NA; v_call: TRBV19; cdr3_nt: TGTGCCAGTAGTATATTAAGGACAGGGCTCGGTCAGCCCCAGCATTTT; cdr3_aa: CASSILRTGLGQPQHF
d_call: NA; j_call: TRBJ2-7; clone_size: many; v_call: TRBV2; cdr3_nt: TGTGCCAGCAGCGGATCACCACCCCAGGGATACGAGCAGTACTTC; cdr3_aa: CASSGSPPQGYEQYF
d_call: NA; j_call: TRBJ1-5; clone_size: NA; v_call: TRBV19; cdr3_nt: TGTGCCAGTAGCAGGGGCCCCGGTAGCAATCAGCCCCAGCATTTT; cdr3_aa: CASSRGPGSNQPQHF
d_call: TRBD2; j_call: TRBJ2-7; clone_size: NA; v_call: TRBV7-9; cdr3_nt: TGTGCCAGCAGCCCGGGGGGTGGGGACGAGCAGTACTTC; cdr3_aa: CASSPGGGDEQYF
d_call: TRBD2; j_call: TRBJ2-5; clone_size: NA; v_call: TRBV9; cdr3_nt: TGTGCCAGCAGCGTAGCCCCAACTAGCGGGCTGGAGACCCAGTACTTC; cdr3_aa: CASSVAPTSGLETQYF
d_call: TRBD2; j_call: TRBJ2-1; clone_size: NA; v_call: TRBV20-1; cdr3_nt: TGCAGTGCTAGTCTAGCGGCTGTCTCCTACAATGAGCAGTTCTTC; cdr3_aa: CSASLAAVSYNEQFF
d_call: TRBD2; j_call: TRBJ2-1; clone_size: NA; v_call: TRBV11-2; cdr3_nt: TGTGCCAGCAGCTTAGGACTAGCGGGGGCTTACAATGAGCAGTTCTTC; cdr3_aa: CASSLGLAGAYNEQFF
d_call: TRBD1; j_call: TRBJ2-7; clone_size: NA; v_call: TRBV5-1; cdr3_nt: TGCGCCAGCAGCTTGGAGCCAGGGGGAGCTTACGAGCAGTACTTC; cdr3_aa: CASSLEPGGAYEQYF
d_call: TRBD2; j_call: TRBJ2-7; clone_size: NA; v_call: TRBV9; cdr3_nt: TGTGCCAGCAGCGTCGGGACTAGCGGAAGGAGCTCCTACGAGCAGTACTTC; cdr3_aa: CASSVGTSGRSSYEQYF
d_call: NA; j_call: TRBJ1-1; clone_size: NA; v_call: TRBV12-3/TRBV12-4; cdr3_nt: TGTGCCAGCAGTAGCAAGCTTGAGGCTTTCTTT; cdr3_aa: CASSSKLEAFF
d_call: NA; j_call: TRBJ2-7; clone_size: NA; v_call: TRBV4-3; cdr3_nt: TGCGCCAGCAGCCAGACGGTCGCAGGGAGGCCCTACGAGCAGTACTTC; cdr3_aa: CASSQTVAGRPYEQYF
d_call: TRBD2; j_call: TRBJ2-2; clone_size: NA; v_call: TRBV11-3; cdr3_nt: TGTGCCAGCAGCAGGGGACTAGCGGGAGTAGTCGACACCGGGGAGCTGTTTTTT; cdr3_aa: CASSRGLAGVVDTGELFF
d_call: TRBD2; j_call: TRBJ2-3; clone_size: once; v_call: TRBV10-3; cdr3_nt: TGTGCCATCAGTGGGACTAGCTCCTCTAGCACAGATACGCAGTATTTT; cdr3_aa: CAISGTSSSSTDTQYF
d_call: TRBD1; j_call: TRBJ1-1; clone_size: NA; v_call: TRBV19; cdr3_nt: TGTGCCAGTAGTTCTCAAGGGGGACAGGGGGCTGTGGCTTTCTTT; cdr3_aa: CASSSQGGQGAVAFF
d_call: NA; j_call: TRBJ1-3; clone_size: NA; v_call: TRBV2; cdr3_nt: TGTGCCAGCAGTGCCAGGGGCAACACCATATATTTT; cdr3_aa: CASSARGNTIYF
d_call: NA; j_call: TRBJ2-5; clone_size: once; v_call: TRBV13; cdr3_nt: TGTGCCAGCAGCTTTACCGCGGGGAAGGAAGAGACCCAGTACTTC; cdr3_aa: CASSFTAGKEETQYF
d_call: NA; j_call: TRBJ2-3; clone_size: NA; v_call: TRBV7-2; cdr3_nt: TGTGCCAGCAGCCAGATGCGGGGAGGCACAGATACGCAGTATTTT; cdr3_aa: CASSQMRGGTDTQYF
d_call: NA; j_call: TRBJ2-5; clone_size: NA; v_call: TRBV5-3; cdr3_nt: TGTGCCAGAAGCGGGGGGCCGACTAGCTGGGAGACCCAGTACTTC; cdr3_aa: CARSGGPTSWETQYF
d_call: TRBD1; j_call: TRBJ1-3; clone_size: once; v_call: TRBV6-1; cdr3_nt: TGTGCCAGCAGTGAAGAGGGGACAGGGAGAGGAAACACCATATATTTT; cdr3_aa: CASSEEGTGRGNTIYF
d_call: TRBD1; j_call: TRBJ2-7; clone_size: once; v_call: TRBV6-5; cdr3_nt: TGTGCCAGCGAACCCGGGACAGGGGATTACGAGCAGTACTTC; cdr3_aa: CASEPGTGDYEQYF
d_call: TRBD2; j_call: TRBJ2-1; clone_size: once; v_call: TRBV3-1/TRBV3-2; cdr3_nt: TGTGCCAGCAGCCAGTCTAGGGCGGGAGGGGAGTTCTTC; cdr3_aa: CASSQSRAGGEFF
d_call: TRBD1; j_call: TRBJ1-2; clone_size: NA; v_call: TRBV5-1; cdr3_nt: TGCGCCAGCAGCTTGCCCCAACATCTGACAGGGAGCCCGCGTGGCTACACCTTC; cdr3_aa: CASSLPQHLTGSPRGYTF
d_call: NA; j_call: TRBJ1-2; clone_size: NA; v_call: TRBV7-9; cdr3_nt: TGTGCCAGCAGCTTAGTATCCCTAAACTATGGCTACACCTTC; cdr3_aa: CASSLVSLNYGYTF
d_call: TRBD2; j_call: TRBJ2-1; clone_size: NA; v_call: TRBV7-2; cdr3_nt: TGTGCCAGCAGCTTTAGCGGGAGCTACAATGAGCAGTTCTTC; cdr3_aa: CASSFSGSYNEQFF
d_call: NA; j_call: TRBJ1-1; clone_size: NA; v_call: TRBV19; cdr3_nt: TGTGCCAGTAGTCCGTTTCGGGCTTTCTTT; cdr3_aa: CASSPFRAFF
d_call: TRBD1; j_call: TRBJ1-4; clone_size: NA; v_call: TRBV2; cdr3_nt: TGTGCCAGCACCCGGGACAGGGGAACTAATGAAAAACTGTTTTTT; cdr3_aa: CASTRDRGTNEKLFF